The 27 T cell receptor beta chains listed next were all sequenced from one sample in a study of lymphopenia after photon versus proton radiotherapy. TCRdb's table, derived via immunoSEQ multiplex PCR, lists solely in-frame clones and lacks some. The table includes 35,000 to 45,000 clones, 70% to 90% detected once. The sequencing here drew on peripheral blood, taken from a patient treated with photon-based radiotherapy. The source of these receptors is a man between 50 and 59 years old with gastric cancer.

The V call is TRBV5-8, the J call TRBJ1-5; tentative D call: TRBD1 (5 bases). The V gene's germline CDR1 is SGHTS and CDR2 YDEGEE. V was cut by 6 bases and J by 5 bases, with 15 bases left in between. CDR3 length: 14 residues. This CDR3 is CASTGSPGHQPQHF. CDR3 bases: TGTGCCAGCACCGGTAGTCCAGGGCATCAGCCCCAGCATTTT.

The chain joins TRBV6-5 to TRBJ1-5; TRBD1 is a possible D gene (5 bases). The germline V gene encodes CDR1 MNHEY and CDR2 SVGAGI. The V end lost 2 bases, the J end lost 4 bases, and 6 bases lay between the germline ends. The CDR3 extends over 13 amino acids. CDR3 DNA: TGTGCCAGCAGTTACAGGGGTAATCAGCCCCAGCATTTT. Translation: CASSYRGNQPQHF.

The chain recombines TRBV6-1 with TRBJ1-1, with 12 bases lining up with TRBD1. Losses at the gene ends were 2 bases for V and 1 base for J; bases not matched to a gene: 8. Germline V gene sequence: CDR1 MNHNS, CDR2 SASEGT. The CDR3 has 18 residues. The CDR3 is CASSESMGQGAPNTEAFF. CDR3 DNA: TGTGCCAGCAGTGAATCGATGGGACAGGGGGCTCCGAACACTGAAGCTTTCTTT.

This CDR3 reads CASSRGVAGGQYTYEQYF. CDR3 nucleotide sequence: TGTGCCAGCTCACGGGGGGTAGCGGGAGGCCAATATACCTACGAGCAGTACTTC. This rearrangement joins TRBV18 to TRBJ2-7; 10 bases fit TRBD2. After removal of 4 bases from V and 2 bases from J, the junction contained 14 bases not matched to a gene. Germline V CDR1 and CDR2: KGHSH, LQKENI. The CDR3 runs to 18 residues.

The rearrangement joins TRBV7-9 to TRBJ1-1; tentatively, D is TRBD1 (6 bases). The CDR3 loop spans 15 amino acids. The V and J ends lost 7 bases and 1 base respectively, with 16 bases between them. Germline CDR1 and CDR2: SEHNR and FQNEAQ (reference sequence). The CDR3, as DNA: TGTGCCAGCATCTCTCAGGGGTCAGGGAACACTGAAGCTTTCTTT. It specifies CASISQGSGNTEAFF. Filled out from reference TRBV7-9 and TRBJ1-1, the complete variable domain reads DTGVSQNPRHKITKRGQNVTFRCDPISEHNRLYWYRQTLGQGPEFLTYFQNEAQLEKSRLLSDRFSAERPKGSFSTLEIQRTEQGDSAMYLCASISQGSGNTEAFFGQGTRLTVV.

The V and J genes are TRBV14 and TRBJ2-7; no clear D. The CDR3 length is 15 residues. Germline CDR1 and CDR2: SGHDN and FVKESK. The V and J ends lost 0 bases and 0 bases respectively, with 9 bases between them. CDR3 sequence reads: CASSQDRISSYEQYF. The CDR3 DNA sequence: TGTGCCAGCAGCCAAGACAGGATCAGCTCCTACGAGCAGTACTTC.

J is TRBJ1-5 and V is TRBV5-4; D ambiguous. Trimming pared 3 bases from V and 3 bases from J, leaving 13 bases between. The CDR3 contains 15 residues. Germline CDR1 is SGHNT and CDR2 is YYREEE (reference sequence). The CDR3 here is CASSWGTVTNQPQHF. The CDR3 nucleotides are TGTGCCAGCAGCTGGGGTACGGTAACCAATCAGCCCCAGCATTTT.

The rearrangement uses TRBV25-1 and TRBJ2-1; D gene unclear. V was shortened by 1 base and J by 1 base, with 8 bases between the two germline ends. The CDR3 runs to 15 residues. CDR1 and CDR2 from the germline V gene are MGHDK and SYGVNS. In nucleotides, the CDR3 is TGTGCCAGCAGTGAATTGGGGTCGTCCTACAATGAGCAGTTCTTC. Amino acid sequence: CASSELGSSYNEQFF. Full variable domain (missing parts from reference TRBV25-1 and TRBJ2-1): EADIYQTPRYLVIGTGKKITLECSQTMGHDKMYWYQQDPGMELHLIHYSYGVNSTEKGDLSSESTVSRIRTEHFPLTLESARPSHTSQYLCASSELGSSYNEQFFGPGTRLTVL.

The chain has TRBV5-1 and TRBJ1-1; D is possibly TRBD1 (6 bases). Germline-derived CDR1 and CDR2 are SGHRS and YFSETQ. The CDR3 spans 15 residues. Trimming cost V 0 bases and J 8 bases, with 17 bases left between them. CDR3 loop: CASSLDIGGVTEAFF. CDR3 DNA: TGCGCCAGCAGCTTGGACATAGGGGGTGTAACCGAAGCTTTCTTT.

The V gene is TRBV27, the J gene TRBJ2-1; TRBD1 matches at 7 bases. J was trimmed by 9 bases and V by 5 bases; bases with no gene match: 7. CDR1 and CDR2 (germline): MNHEY, SMNVEV (reference sequence). The CDR3 runs 13 residues. This chain's CDR3 is CASSLAQGTEQFF. CDR3 nucleotide sequence: TGTGCCAGCAGTCTCGCACAGGGGACTGAGCAGTTCTTC.

CDR3 sequence: CASSLGGRGPYEQYF. CDR3 DNA sequence: TGTGCCAGCAGCTTGGGGGGACGGGGACCCTACGAGCAGTACTTC. The rearrangement uses TRBV5-4 and TRBJ2-5, with D perhaps TRBD1 or TRBD2 (5 bases each). The end of the DNA aligns better with TRBJ2-7, so the J call may be wrong. Germline V lookup: CDR1 SGHNT, CDR2 YYREEE (reference sequence). This CDR3 is 15 amino acids long.

This CDR3 is CASTYGGDLNTEAFF. The CDR3, as DNA: TGTGCCAGCACCTACGGAGGGGACCTGAACACTGAAGCTTTCTTT. The V call is TRBV6-6, the J call TRBJ1-1; maybe TRBD1 (5 bases). CDR1 is MNHNY, CDR2 SVGAGI, per germline (reference sequence). Trimming took 7 bases from V and 0 from J, leaving 15 bases between them. The CDR3 extends over 15 amino acids.

This clone was recorded a few times. In nucleotides, the CDR3 is TGCGCCAGCAGCTTGGGACTAGGCCAAGAGACCCAGTACTTC. The encoded protein is CASSLGLGQETQYF. This chain connects TRBV5-1 to TRBJ2-5, with D possibly TRBD2 on 6 matching bases. The germline gives CDR1 SGHRS, CDR2 YFSETQ. The CDR3 length is 14 residues. V was clipped by 0 bases and J by 1 base, with 7 bases between them.

The rearrangement links TRBV7-9 to TRBJ2-1; D call uncertain. The V and J ends lost 5 bases and 4 bases respectively, with 21 bases between them. Per germline, CDR1 SEHNR and CDR2 FQNEAQ (reference sequence). This CDR3 comprises 17 residues. CDR3 loop: CASSQNRSPLRYNEQFF. The CDR3 bases are TGTGCCAGCAGCCAAAACAGAAGCCCGCTAAGATACAATGAGCAGTTCTTC. Supplemented by reference TRBV7-9 and TRBJ2-1, the full variable domain reads DTGVSQNPRHKITKRGQNVTFRCDPISEHNRLYWYRQTLGQGPEFLTYFQNEAQLEKSRLLSDRFSAERPKGSFSTLEIQRTEQGDSAMYLCASSQNRSPLRYNEQFFGPGTRLTVL.

The sample holds a few counts of this clone. This rearrangement joins TRBV5-1 to TRBJ2-3, with no clear D. Germline V lookup: CDR1 SGHRS, CDR2 YFSETQ. This CDR3 region has 14 residues. Trimming pared 0 bases from V and 4 bases from J, leaving 9 bases between. CDR3: CASSLGWGSDTQYF. CDR3 in DNA: TGCGCCAGCAGCTTGGGATGGGGATCAGATACGCAGTATTTT.

The chain employs TRBV29-1 and TRBJ2-5; 7 positions match TRBD1. J was trimmed by 3 bases and V by 3 bases; bases with no gene match: 7. The germline V gene encodes CDR1 SQVTM and CDR2 ANQGSEA. The CDR3 has 14 residues. CDR3 amino acids: CSVEVPGTEETQYF. As DNA, the CDR3 is TGCAGCGTTGAGGTTCCCGGGACAGAAGAGACCCAGTACTTC.

CDR3 protein: CASSAVLGHGGWGTEAFF. The CDR3 DNA reads as TGTGCCAGCAGCGCCGTCTTGGGACACGGGGGTTGGGGCACTGAAGCTTTCTTT. The chain is built from TRBV7-9 and TRBJ1-1; a weak D match, TRBD1 (6 bases). V was clipped by 5 bases and J by 4 bases, with 26 bases between them. There are 18 residues in the CDR3. Per germline, CDR1 SEHNR and CDR2 FQNEAQ (reference sequence).

The rearrangement uses TRBV15 and TRBJ2-1; 10 bases line up with TRBD2. Germline trimming cut 3 bases from V and 3 bases from J; bases unmatched to any gene: 5. CDR1 is LNHNV, CDR2 YYDKDF, per germline (reference sequence). The CDR3 is made up of 16 amino acids. The DNA of the CDR3 is TGTGCCACCAGCAGGACCAGCGGGAGGGGCTACAATGAGCAGTTCTTC. This sequence encodes CATSRTSGRGYNEQFF.

The chain has TRBV5-1 and TRBJ2-7, with 15 bases matching TRBD2. This CDR3 has 17 amino acids. Germline V gives CDR1 SGHRS, CDR2 YFSETQ. V lost 4 bases to trimming and J lost 1 base; unmatched junction nucleotides: 6. The CDR3 protein is CASSPGTSGRTSYEQYF. CDR3 bases: TGCGCCAGCAGCCCTGGGACTAGCGGGAGGACGTCCTACGAGCAGTACTTC.

V is TRBV11-1 and J is TRBJ2-7; D gene unclear. Germline V CDR1 and CDR2: SGHAT, FQDESV (reference sequence). Trimming took off 0 bases at V and 4 bases at J, with 7 bases between the two ends. The CDR3 sequence is 13 residues long. The CDR3 DNA is TGTGCCAGCAGCTTAGCGGACGGGTACGAGCAGTACTTC. This sequence encodes CASSLADGYEQYF.

The rearrangement links TRBV18 to TRBJ1-3; D unresolved. The CDR3 covers 16 residues. Looked up from germline, CDR1 is KGHSH and CDR2 is LQKENI. V was trimmed by 5 bases and J by 0 bases, leaving 14 bases between them. The CDR3 protein is CASSSLDGNSGNTIYF. Written as DNA, the CDR3 is TGTGCCAGCTCATCTTTAGACGGGAACTCTGGAAACACCATATATTTT.

This clone was recorded a few times. The chain links TRBV30 to TRBJ1-5; TRBD1 aligns across 8 bases. There are 13 residues in the CDR3. The germline CDR1 and CDR2 sequences are GTSNPN and SVGIG (reference sequence). V lost 4 bases, J lost 4 bases, and 3 bases stayed unmatched. CDR3 sequence (DNA): TGTGCCTGGACTGGACAGGGTAATCAGCCCCAGCATTTT. Protein product: CAWTGQGNQPQHF.

This clone was observed a single time. V gene TRBV29-1 combines with J gene TRBJ2-2, with D perhaps matching TRBD1 (6 bases). The V end was cut by 6 bases, the J end by 2 bases, with 10 bases between. The CDR3 spans 13 residues. CDR1 SQVTM and CDR2 ANQGSEA come from the germline V gene. The chain's CDR3 is CSVGTHNTGELFF. DNA of the CDR3: TGCAGCGTGGGGACACACAACACCGGGGAGCTGTTTTTT.

The V and J genes are TRBV15 and TRBJ2-5, with D possibly being TRBD1 (5 bases). V was shortened by 3 bases and J by 2 bases, with 10 bases between the two germline ends. The germline gives CDR1 LNHNV, CDR2 YYDKDF (reference sequence). CDR3 size: 14 residues. The CDR3 DNA sequence: TGTGCCACCAGCAGTAGCAGGGTACAAGAGACCCAGTACTTC. Its protein product is CATSSSRVQETQYF.

V usage is TRBV5-1 and J usage is TRBJ1-2, with TRBD1 matching 8 bases. CDR1 is SGHRS and CDR2 is YFSETQ in the germline V gene. CDR3 length: 13 amino acids. J lost 6 bases, V lost 3 bases, and 4 bases had no gene match. The CDR3: CASSWTGINGYTF. The CDR3 region has the DNA TGCGCCAGCAGCTGGACAGGGATTAATGGCTACACCTTC.

This chain uses TRBV7-2 with TRBJ2-3, with 9 bases aligning to TRBD2. The CDR3 totals 17 residues. CDR1 is SGHTA, CDR2 FQGNSA, per germline. The V gene end was trimmed by 2 bases and the J gene end by 5 bases; junction bases not matched to a gene: 11. The CDR3 coding sequence is TGTGCCAGCAGCTTAAGGGGCCTAGCGGGAAGTGTAGATACGCAGTATTTT. Its translation: CASSLRGLAGSVDTQYF.

The chain is built from TRBV11-2 and TRBJ2-7; D not resolved. The V end was cut by 1 base, the J end by 3 bases, with 4 bases between. The length of the CDR3 is 12 residues. In germline, CDR1 is SGHAT, CDR2 FQNNGV. CDR3 bases: TGTGCCAGCAGCTTAGTAGGCTACGAGCAGTACTTC. Amino acids: CASSLVGYEQYF.